This entry lists 10 T cell receptor beta chains sequenced from one sample in a study of blood T cell repertoires in COVID-19. Measured with immunoSEQ multiplex PCR; TCRdb has only the in-frame clones, and not every one. There are 400,000 or so clones in the sample; roughly 90% occur only once, and 0.65% to 1% lies in the top ten. The sequenced sample was peripheral blood. The receptors here all came from a man aged 18 to 29 with COVID-19, enrolled during active disease.

CDR3 region: CASQGLLGYTF. In DNA form, the CDR3 reads TGTGCCAGCCAGGGGTTGCTCGGCTACACCTTC. V is TRBV2 and J is TRBJ1-2, with D perhaps matching TRBD1 (6 bases). The V gene's germline CDR1 is SNHLY and CDR2 FYNNEI. The CDR3 is 11 residues long. V lost 8 bases and J lost 8, with 12 bases in between.

The CDR3 DNA reads as TGCAGTGCCATGCGGACCTACGAGCAGTACTTC. It is translated as CSAMRTYEQYF. The chain uses TRBV20-1 and TRBJ2-7; D uncertain. Trimming left V 6 bases short and J 2 bases short, with 8 bases between. CDR1 is DFQATT, CDR2 SNEGSKA, per germline (reference sequence). The CDR3 is 11 amino acids.

The rearrangement links TRBV7-8 to TRBJ2-2; 13 bases are a match to TRBD2. The trim removed 5 bases at V and 5 bases at J, leaving 8 bases unmatched. The V gene's germline CDR1 is SGHVS and CDR2 FQNEAQ. This CDR3 is 17 amino acids long. The CDR3 DNA sequence: TGTGCCAGCAGCGCAGGACTAGCGGGAGCGGGGACCGGGGAGCTGTTTTTT. Its protein product is CASSAGLAGAGTGELFF. Looking up the rest from reference TRBV7-8 and TRBJ2-2 gives the full variable domain: GAGVSQSPRYKVAKRGQDVALRCDPISGHVSLFWYQQALGQGPEFLTYFQNEAQLDKSGLPSDRFFAERPEGSVSTLKIQRTQQEDSAVYLCASSAGLAGAGTGELFFGEGSRLTVL.

The chain couples TRBV10-1 to TRBJ2-3; D is possibly TRBD1 (5 bases). The germline V gene encodes CDR1 WNHNN and CDR2 SYGVQD (reference sequence). The V end was cut by 4 bases, the J end by 4 bases, with 12 bases between. The CDR3 runs 14 residues. The CDR3 DNA sequence: TGCGCCAGCAGTGTGGGGCAGTCCGCAGATACGCAGTATTTT. The encoded protein is CASSVGQSADTQYF.

The gene calls are TRBV7-9 and TRBJ1-2; TRBD1 might be the D (6 bases). There are 14 residues in the CDR3. The V gene's germline CDR1 is SEHNR and CDR2 FQNEAQ (reference sequence). The germline V and J ends were trimmed by 1 base and 6 bases, with 12 bases remaining between them. The CDR3 DNA reads as TGTGCCAGCAGCTTAGTTGGGGGCCGGGATGGCTACACCTTC. It specifies CASSLVGGRDGYTF.

This chain joins TRBV5-1 and TRBJ2-7; 10 bases are a match to TRBD1. The CDR3 totals 14 residues. With 4 bases clipped from V and 3 bases from J, the junction kept 4 bases outside the gene matches. Germline lookup yields CDR1 SGHRS and CDR2 YFSETQ. DNA of the CDR3: TGCGCCAGCAGCGGGGGACAGGGGAACTACGAGCAGTACTTC. Its protein is CASSGGQGNYEQYF.

V gene TRBV12-1 combines with J gene TRBJ1-1; no check of the table's D call, TRBD1, against the DNA was made. TRBV12-1 is listed as a pseudogene. The CDR3 consists of 17 residues. The CDR3 nucleotides are TGTGCCAGCAGCTGCTCCGGACAGGGGGCGGAGGACACTGAAGCTTTCTTT. It specifies CASSCSGQGAEDTEAFF.

J is TRBJ2-2 and V is TRBV10-2; D might be TRBD2 (5 bases). Trimming took 5 bases from V and 1 from J, leaving 11 bases between them. Germline assignment: CDR1 WSHSY and CDR2 SAAADI. The CDR3 is made up of 15 amino acids. DNA of the CDR3: TGCGCCAGCAGTCGGACGGGATTGAACACCGGGGAGCTGTTTTTT. Translated: CASSRTGLNTGELFF.

This chain links TRBV5-6 with TRBJ2-5, with a possible D match to TRBD2 (5 bases). The germline CDR1 and CDR2 sequences are SGHDT and YYEEEE. This CDR3 region has 17 residues. The V and J ends lost 4 bases and 5 bases respectively, with 24 bases between them. CDR3: CASSGTGWRRGSETQYF. CDR3 DNA sequence: TGTGCCAGCAGCGGAACCGGCTGGCGCCGAGGGAGCGAGACCCAGTACTTC. Full variable domain (rest looked up from reference TRBV5-6 and TRBJ2-5): DAGVTQSPTHLIKTRGQQVTLRCSPKSGHDTVSWYQQALGQGPQFIFQYYEEEERQRGNFPDRFSGHQFPNYSSELNVNALLLGDSALYLCASSGTGWRRGSETQYFGPGTRLLVL.

This CDR3 reads CAWSIVGRGSRYEQYF. The CDR3, as DNA: TGTGCCTGGAGCATCGTTGGACGCGGGAGTCGGTACGAGCAGTACTTC. The V and J genes are TRBV30 and TRBJ2-7; 7 nucleotides agree with TRBD2. From germline, CDR1 is GTSNPN and CDR2 SVGIG (reference sequence). J lost 4 bases, V lost 3 bases, and 15 bases had no gene match. The CDR3 extends over 16 amino acids.